This section outlines one T cell receptor beta chain sequence together with its context. The study separated CD4+ cells into CD45RA+ naive and CD45RA-negative memory subsets. The record originates from a study of shared clonotypes between healthy human individuals. Profiling relied on immunoSEQ multiplex PCR, and the TCRdb table lists in-frame clones only, not all of them. The data show over 2 million clones, with 95% seen just once and under 0.15% held by the top ten. CDR3 length: 14 amino acids. Germline lookup yields CDR1 SGHVS and CDR2 FNYEAQ. V lost 1 base to trimming and J lost 1 base, with 7 bases between them.

This clonotype was obtained from a man younger than 30 in good health. The chain uses TRBV7-6 and TRBJ1-1; D uncertain. Source material: naive CD4+ T cells sorted from blood. The subset denotes: CD45RA+ positively selected. In DNA, the CDR3 is TGTGCCAGCAGCTTAGAGGTCAGGAACACTGAAGCTTTCTTT. As protein: CASSLEVRNTEAFF.